This passage covers 25 T cell receptor beta chains from one sample sequenced in a study of T cells expressing NK-cell markers. TCRdb re-called the 5' RACE reads and gives one entry per CDR3 protein, without DNA. The listing records 300,000 to 500,000 distinct CDR3 sequences. Sequenced sample: blood T cells: a sorted CD56 or NKG2C T cell subset, CD4+ or CD8+ T cells, or bulk PBMC T cells (not recorded which). These receptors all come from a woman aged 45 to 65 in good health.

The chain couples TRBV20-1 to TRBJ2-3; TCRdb outputs TRBD1, but without DNA this stays unchecked. The CDR3 runs 14 residues. CDR1 and CDR2 from the germline V gene are DFQATT and SNEGSKA (reference sequence). The CDR3 sequence: CSATAPGLTDTQYF.

V usage is TRBV20-1 and J usage is TRBJ1-2. From germline, CDR1 is DFQATT and CDR2 SNEGSKA (reference sequence). The CDR3 length is 15 residues. CDR3 protein: CSARRRDSRDYGYTF.

This rearrangement joins TRBV10-1 to TRBJ2-3; TCRdb proposes TRBD1, but this gene call is untestable without DNA. CDR3 length: 16 amino acids. Looked up from germline, CDR1 is WNHNN and CDR2 is SYGVQD (reference sequence). The CDR3 protein is CASSDLRDGATDTQYF.

This chain links TRBV12-3 or TRBV12-4 with TRBJ2-5; TCRdb lists TRBD2, though no DNA is available to test this call. The CDR3 runs 13 residues. The CDR3 loop reads CASSLRVEETQYF.

The gene calls are TRBV4-1 and TRBJ2-5; TCRdb names TRBD1, which stays unverified in the absence of DNA. Germline assignment: CDR1 MGHRA and CDR2 YSYEKL. This CDR3 has 15 residues. CDR3 amino acids: CASSLSRGRSETQYF.

The chain recombines TRBV19 with TRBJ2-5; TCRdb selects TRBD1, and the lack of DNA leaves this call unchecked. The germline CDR1 and CDR2 sequences are LNHDA and SQIVND (reference sequence). The CDR3 contains 14 residues. CDR3 protein: CASSEFGGQETQYF.

The chain carries TRBV12-3 or TRBV12-4 and TRBJ2-5; the TRBD2 assignment by TCRdb is unverifiable without DNA. The CDR3 sequence is 15 residues long. The CDR3 sequence: CASSLAAGGPETQYF.

V gene TRBV29-1 combines with J gene TRBJ2-4; with no DNA, the TCRdb D assignment of TRBD1 cannot be verified. Per germline, CDR1 SQVTM and CDR2 ANQGSEA. CDR3 length: 15 residues. Here the CDR3 reads CSVGGSQAAKNIQYF.

V gene TRBV5-1 combines with J gene TRBJ2-7. The CDR3 has 12 amino acids. Germline CDR1 and CDR2: SGHRS and YFSETQ. The CDR3 loop reads CASSLVWSEQYF. Complete variable domain (other parts from reference TRBV5-1 and TRBJ2-7): KAGVTQTPRYLIKTRGQQVTLSCSPISGHRSVSWYQQTPGQGLQFLFEYFSETQRNKGNFPGRFSGRQFSNSRSEMNVSTLELGDSALYLCASSLVWSEQYFGPGTRLTVT.

The chain is built from TRBV19 and TRBJ2-1; the TRBD1 assignment by TCRdb is unverifiable without DNA. The CDR3 has 17 residues. Germline-derived CDR1 and CDR2 are LNHDA and SQIVND (reference sequence). The CDR3 sequence: CASSSGGGRQGEDEQFF.

This rearrangement joins TRBV5-1 to TRBJ2-2. Germline V gene lookup returns CDR1 SGHRS and CDR2 YFSETQ. The CDR3 loop spans 14 amino acids. The CDR3 region is CASSLVMDSGELFF.

V usage is TRBV14 and J usage is TRBJ2-1; TCRdb gives TRBD2 as the D gene, but with no DNA this cannot be confirmed. CDR1 is SGHDN and CDR2 is FVKESK in the germline V gene. This CDR3 spans 15 amino acids. The CDR3 sequence: CASSLSGRASYEQFF.

This sequence joins TRBV30 and TRBJ2-7; the TRBD1 assignment by TCRdb is unverifiable without DNA. The CDR3 sequence is 14 residues long. Germline V gene sequence: CDR1 GTSNPN, CDR2 SVGIG (reference sequence). Here the CDR3 reads CAWRNQKGSYEQYF.

The rearrangement joins TRBV12-3 or TRBV12-4 to TRBJ1-5. This CDR3 contains 13 residues. The chain's CDR3 is CASKEFPGQPQHF.

The chain joins TRBV20-1 to TRBJ2-5; as DNA is missing, the TRBD2 call by TCRdb cannot be tested. The CDR3 totals 14 residues. Germline V CDR1 and CDR2: DFQATT, SNEGSKA (reference sequence). CDR3 amino acids: CSARQEGNKETQYF.

V gene TRBV20-1 combines with J gene TRBJ1-5; with no DNA, the TCRdb D assignment of TRBD1 cannot be verified. Germline lookup yields CDR1 DFQATT and CDR2 SNEGSKA (reference sequence). The length of the CDR3 is 15 residues. Here the CDR3 reads CSAREPGQEGQPQHF.

The V and J genes are TRBV6-4 and TRBJ2-3. CDR1 is MRHNA, CDR2 SNTAGT, per germline. The CDR3 extends over 14 amino acids. CDR3 residues: CASSRLALSNTQYF.

CDR3 protein: CSATGLAASRGNEQFF. The chain couples TRBV20-1 to TRBJ2-1; TCRdb's assignment of TRBD2 cannot be checked, as there is no DNA. CDR3 size: 16 residues. The germline V gene encodes CDR1 DFQATT and CDR2 SNEGSKA (reference sequence).

The chain has TRBV20-1 and TRBJ1-2; without DNA, the TCRdb call of TRBD1 cannot be checked. This CDR3 contains 15 residues. Germline V gene lookup returns CDR1 DFQATT and CDR2 SNEGSKA (reference sequence). This CDR3 is CSARLKDRVVSGYTF.

The V and J genes are TRBV6-6 and TRBJ2-3; TCRdb's D call of TRBD2 is untestable without DNA. Germline V gene sequence: CDR1 MNHNY, CDR2 SVGAGI (reference sequence). This CDR3 is 15 amino acids long. CDR3 protein: CASRHTSASTDTQYF.

This CDR3 reads CASSPGRSDTQYF. The chain uses TRBV3-1 and TRBJ2-3. The length of the CDR3 is 13 residues. Germline V gene data show CDR1 as LGHDT and CDR2 as YNNKEL (reference sequence).

The gene calls are TRBV20-1 and TRBJ1-3. CDR3 length equals 18 residues. Germline CDR1 DFQATT, CDR2 SNEGSKA (reference sequence). The CDR3 protein is CSARGTSWDGPNGNTIYF.

The CDR3 reads CAWIQSQETQYF. The rearrangement joins TRBV30 to TRBJ2-5. The CDR3 is 12 amino acids. Germline lookup yields CDR1 GTSNPN and CDR2 SVGIG (reference sequence).

The V and J genes are TRBV12-3 or TRBV12-4 and TRBJ2-3; no DNA is available, so the TRBD2 call from TCRdb remains unchecked. This CDR3 is built from 14 residues. Here the CDR3 reads CASRRTSVTDTQYF.

The V call is TRBV5-5, the J call TRBJ2-7. Germline V gene lookup returns CDR1 SGHKS and CDR2 YYEKEE (reference sequence). This CDR3 region has 15 residues. Here the CDR3 reads CASSPNSVDSYEQYF. The whole variable domain, remainder taken from reference TRBV5-5 and TRBJ2-7, is DAGVTQSPTHLIKTRGQQVTLRCSPISGHKSVSWYQQVLGQGPQFIFQYYEKEERGRGNFPDRFSARQFPNYSSELNVNALLLGDSALYLCASSPNSVDSYEQYFGPGTRLTVT.